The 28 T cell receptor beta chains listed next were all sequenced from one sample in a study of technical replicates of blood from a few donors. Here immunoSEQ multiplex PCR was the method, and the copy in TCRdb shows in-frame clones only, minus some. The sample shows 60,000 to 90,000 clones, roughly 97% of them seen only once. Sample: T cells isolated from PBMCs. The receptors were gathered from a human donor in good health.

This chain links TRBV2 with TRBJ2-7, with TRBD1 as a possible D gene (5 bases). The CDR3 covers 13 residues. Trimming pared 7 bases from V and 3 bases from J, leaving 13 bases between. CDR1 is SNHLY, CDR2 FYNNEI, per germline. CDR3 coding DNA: TGTGCCAGCACCCCAGACAGATACTACGAGCAGTACTTC. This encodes CASTPDRYYEQYF. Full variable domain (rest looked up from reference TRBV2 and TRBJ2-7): EPEVTQTPSHQVTQMGQEVILRCVPISNHLYFYWYRQILGQKVEFLVSFYNNEISEKSEIFDDQFSVERPDGSNFTLKIRSTKLEDSAMYFCASTPDRYYEQYFGPGTRLTVT.

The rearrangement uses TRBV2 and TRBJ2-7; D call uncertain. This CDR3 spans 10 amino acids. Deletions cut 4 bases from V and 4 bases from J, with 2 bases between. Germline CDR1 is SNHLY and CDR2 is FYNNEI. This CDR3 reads CASSAYEQYF. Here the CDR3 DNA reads TGTGCCAGCAGTGCTTACGAGCAGTACTTC.

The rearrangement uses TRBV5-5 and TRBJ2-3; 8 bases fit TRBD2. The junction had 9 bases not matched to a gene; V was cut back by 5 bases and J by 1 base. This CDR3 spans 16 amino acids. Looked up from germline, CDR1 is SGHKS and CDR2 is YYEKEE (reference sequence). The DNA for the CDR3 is TGTGCCAGCAGGCTCACGGGGGGGCCGGGCACAGATACGCAGTATTTT. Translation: CASRLTGGPGTDTQYF.

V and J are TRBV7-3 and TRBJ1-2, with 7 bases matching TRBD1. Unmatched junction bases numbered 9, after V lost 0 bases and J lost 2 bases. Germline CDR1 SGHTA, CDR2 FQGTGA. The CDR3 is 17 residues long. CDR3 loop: CASSLTGNRGGNYGYTF. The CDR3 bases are TGTGCCAGCAGCTTAACCGGGAACAGGGGAGGAAACTATGGCTACACCTTC.

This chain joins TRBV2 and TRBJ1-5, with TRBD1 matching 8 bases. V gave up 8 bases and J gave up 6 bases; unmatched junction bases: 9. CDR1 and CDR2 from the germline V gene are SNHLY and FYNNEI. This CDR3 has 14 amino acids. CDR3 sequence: CASRGTGEAQPQHF. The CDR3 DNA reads TGTGCCAGCCGCGGGACAGGAGAGGCTCAGCCCCAGCATTTT. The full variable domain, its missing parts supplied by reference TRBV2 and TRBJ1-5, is EPEVTQTPSHQVTQMGQEVILRCVPISNHLYFYWYRQILGQKVEFLVSFYNNEISEKSEIFDDQFSVERPDGSNFTLKIRSTKLEDSAMYFCASRGTGEAQPQHFGDGTRLSIL.

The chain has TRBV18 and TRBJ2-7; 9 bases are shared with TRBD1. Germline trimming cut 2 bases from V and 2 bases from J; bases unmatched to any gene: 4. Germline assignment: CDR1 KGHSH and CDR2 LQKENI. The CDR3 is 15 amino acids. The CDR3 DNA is TGTGCCAGCTCACCATCAGGACAGGGGACCTACGAGCAGTACTTC. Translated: CASSPSGQGTYEQYF.

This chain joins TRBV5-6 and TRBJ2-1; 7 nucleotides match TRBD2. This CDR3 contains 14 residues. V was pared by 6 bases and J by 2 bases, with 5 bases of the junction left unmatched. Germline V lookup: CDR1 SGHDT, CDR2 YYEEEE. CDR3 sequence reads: CASKREQTYNEQFF. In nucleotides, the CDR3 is TGTGCCAGCAAGCGGGAACAAACCTACAATGAGCAGTTCTTC.

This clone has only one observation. The CDR3 loop reads CASSRVGEGRGTDTQYF. The CDR3 coding sequence is TGTGCCAGCAGTCGGGTGGGGGAGGGCCGTGGCACAGATACGCAGTATTTT. The V gene is TRBV28, the J gene TRBJ2-3, with TRBD2 matching over 7 bases. The CDR3 contains 17 residues. CDR1 and CDR2 (germline): MDHEN, SYDVKM. The V and J ends lost 5 bases and 1 base, in that order; junction bases with no gene match: 12.

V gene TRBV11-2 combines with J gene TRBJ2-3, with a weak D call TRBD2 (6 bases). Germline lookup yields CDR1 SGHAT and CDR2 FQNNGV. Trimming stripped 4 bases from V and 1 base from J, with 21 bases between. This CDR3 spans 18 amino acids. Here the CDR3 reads CASSSLGVRLGRTDTQYF. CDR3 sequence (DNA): TGTGCCAGCAGCTCACTTGGGGTCCGACTAGGTCGCACAGATACGCAGTATTTT.

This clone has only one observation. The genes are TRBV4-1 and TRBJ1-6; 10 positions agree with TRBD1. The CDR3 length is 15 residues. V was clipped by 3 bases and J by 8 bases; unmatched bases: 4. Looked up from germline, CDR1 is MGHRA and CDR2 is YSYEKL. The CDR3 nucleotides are TGCGCCAGCAGCCATCCCGGGACAGGGGATTCACCCCTCCACTTT. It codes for CASSHPGTGDSPLHF.

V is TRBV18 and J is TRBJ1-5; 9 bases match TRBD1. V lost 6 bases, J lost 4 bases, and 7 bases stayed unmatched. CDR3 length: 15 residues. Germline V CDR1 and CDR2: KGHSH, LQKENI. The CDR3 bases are TGTGCCAGCTCTCCCCGGGACAGGGTGAATCAGCCCCAGCATTTT. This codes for CASSPRDRVNQPQHF.

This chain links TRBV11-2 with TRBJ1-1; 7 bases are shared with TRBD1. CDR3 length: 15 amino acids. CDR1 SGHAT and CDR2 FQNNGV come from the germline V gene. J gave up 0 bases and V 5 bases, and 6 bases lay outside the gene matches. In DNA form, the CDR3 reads TGTGCCAGCAGCAGACAGGGAATATTGAACACTGAAGCTTTCTTT. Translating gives CASSRQGILNTEAFF.

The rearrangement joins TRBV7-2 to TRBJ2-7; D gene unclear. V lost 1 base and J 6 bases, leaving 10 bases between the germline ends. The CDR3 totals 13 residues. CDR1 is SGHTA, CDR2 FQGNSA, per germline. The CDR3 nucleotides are TGTGCCAGCAGCTTAGTTGGGCTGTTCGAGCAGTACTTC. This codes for CASSLVGLFEQYF.

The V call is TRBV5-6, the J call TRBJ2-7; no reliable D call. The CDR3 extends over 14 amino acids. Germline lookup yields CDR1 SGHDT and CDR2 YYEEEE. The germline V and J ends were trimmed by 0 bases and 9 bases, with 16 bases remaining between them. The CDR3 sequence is CASSLGASRAGQYF. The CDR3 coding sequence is TGTGCCAGCAGCTTGGGGGCCTCAAGAGCCGGGCAGTACTTC.

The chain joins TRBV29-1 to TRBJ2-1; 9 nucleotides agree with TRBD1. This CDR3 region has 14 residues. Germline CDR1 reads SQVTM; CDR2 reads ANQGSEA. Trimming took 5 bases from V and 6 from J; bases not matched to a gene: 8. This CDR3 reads CSVHSPGQGNEQFF. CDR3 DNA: TGCAGCGTTCACTCACCGGGACAGGGCAATGAGCAGTTCTTC.

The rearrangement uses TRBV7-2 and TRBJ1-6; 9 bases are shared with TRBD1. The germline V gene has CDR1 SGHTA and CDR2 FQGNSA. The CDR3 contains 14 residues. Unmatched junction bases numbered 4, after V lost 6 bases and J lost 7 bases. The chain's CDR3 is CASRKTGGNSPLHF. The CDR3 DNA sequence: TGTGCCAGCAGAAAGACAGGGGGGAATTCACCCCTCCACTTT.

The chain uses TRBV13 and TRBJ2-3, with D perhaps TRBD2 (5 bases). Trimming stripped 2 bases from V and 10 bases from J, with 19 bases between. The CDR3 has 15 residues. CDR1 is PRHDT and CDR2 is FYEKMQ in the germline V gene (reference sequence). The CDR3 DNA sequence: TGTGCCAGCAGCTTATCCAGAAATCTCGTCGGGGCGCAGTATTTT. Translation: CASSLSRNLVGAQYF.

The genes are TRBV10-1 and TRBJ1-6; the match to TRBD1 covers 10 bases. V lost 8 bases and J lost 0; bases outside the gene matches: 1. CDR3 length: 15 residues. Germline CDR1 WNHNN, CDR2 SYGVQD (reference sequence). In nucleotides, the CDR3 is TGCGCCAGCCGACAGGGGGCCTCCTATAATTCACCCCTCCACTTT. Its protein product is CASRQGASYNSPLHF.

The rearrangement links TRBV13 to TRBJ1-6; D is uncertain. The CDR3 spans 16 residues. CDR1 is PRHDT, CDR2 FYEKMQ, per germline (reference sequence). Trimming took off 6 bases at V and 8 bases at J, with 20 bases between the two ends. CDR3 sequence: CASRDGPNSIYSPLHF. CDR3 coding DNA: TGTGCCAGCAGGGATGGGCCCAATTCCATCTATTCACCCCTCCACTTT.

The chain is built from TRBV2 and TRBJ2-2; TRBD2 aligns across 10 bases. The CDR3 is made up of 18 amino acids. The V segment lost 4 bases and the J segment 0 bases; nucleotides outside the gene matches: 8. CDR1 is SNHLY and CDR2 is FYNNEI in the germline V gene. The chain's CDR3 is CASSAGLAGDPNTGELFF. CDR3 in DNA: TGTGCCAGCAGTGCAGGGCTAGCGGGGGACCCGAACACCGGGGAGCTGTTTTTT. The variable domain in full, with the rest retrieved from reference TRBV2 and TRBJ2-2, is EPEVTQTPSHQVTQMGQEVILRCVPISNHLYFYWYRQILGQKVEFLVSFYNNEISEKSEIFDDQFSVERPDGSNFTLKIRSTKLEDSAMYFCASSAGLAGDPNTGELFFGEGSRLTVL.

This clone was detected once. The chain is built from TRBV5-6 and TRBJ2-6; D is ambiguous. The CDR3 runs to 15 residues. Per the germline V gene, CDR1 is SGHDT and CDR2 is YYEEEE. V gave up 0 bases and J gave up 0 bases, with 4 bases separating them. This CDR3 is CASSLAGSGANVLTF. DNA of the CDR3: TGTGCCAGCAGCTTGGCCGGCTCTGGGGCCAACGTCCTGACTTTC. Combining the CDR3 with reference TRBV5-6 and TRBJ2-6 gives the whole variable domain DAGVTQSPTHLIKTRGQQVTLRCSPKSGHDTVSWYQQALGQGPQFIFQYYEEEERQRGNFPDRFSGHQFPNYSSELNVNALLLGDSALYLCASSLAGSGANVLTFGAGSRLTVL.

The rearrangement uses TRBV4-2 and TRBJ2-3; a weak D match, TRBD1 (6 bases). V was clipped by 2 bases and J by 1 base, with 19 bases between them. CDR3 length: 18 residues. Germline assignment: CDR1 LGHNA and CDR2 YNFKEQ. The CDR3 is CASSQLPGQPRGTDTQYF. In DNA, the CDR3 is TGTGCCAGCAGCCAACTCCCGGGACAACCTAGGGGCACAGATACGCAGTATTTT.

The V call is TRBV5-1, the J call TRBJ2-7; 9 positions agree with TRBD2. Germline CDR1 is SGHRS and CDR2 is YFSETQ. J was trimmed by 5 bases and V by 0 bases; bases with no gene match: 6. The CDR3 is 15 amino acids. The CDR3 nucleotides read TGCGCCAGCAGCTTGGATGTAGCGGGAGTGAACGAGCAGTACTTC. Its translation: CASSLDVAGVNEQYF.

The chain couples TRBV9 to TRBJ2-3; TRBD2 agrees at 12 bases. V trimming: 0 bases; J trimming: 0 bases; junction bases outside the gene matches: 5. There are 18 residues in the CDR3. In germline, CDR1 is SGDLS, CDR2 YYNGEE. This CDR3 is CASSVGTSGRTSTDTQYF. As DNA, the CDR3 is TGTGCCAGCAGCGTAGGCACTAGCGGGAGGACTAGCACAGATACGCAGTATTTT. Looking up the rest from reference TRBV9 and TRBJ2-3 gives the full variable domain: DSGVTQTPKHLITATGQRVTLRCSPRSGDLSVYWYQQSLDQGLQFLIQYYNGEERAKGNILERFSAQQFPDLHSELNLSSLELGDSALYFCASSVGTSGRTSTDTQYFGPGTRLTVL.

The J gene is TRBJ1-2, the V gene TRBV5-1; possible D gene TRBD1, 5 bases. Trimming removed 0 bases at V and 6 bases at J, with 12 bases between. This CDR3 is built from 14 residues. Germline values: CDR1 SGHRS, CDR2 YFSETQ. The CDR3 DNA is TGCGCCAGCAGCTTGGAGGCAGGGTCGGATGGCTACACCTTC. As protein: CASSLEAGSDGYTF.

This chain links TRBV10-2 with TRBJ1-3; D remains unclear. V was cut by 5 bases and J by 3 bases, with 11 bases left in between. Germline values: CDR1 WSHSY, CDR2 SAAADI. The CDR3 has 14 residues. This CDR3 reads CASSLNSYGNTIYF. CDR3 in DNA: TGCGCCAGCAGTCTTAACAGTTATGGAAACACCATATATTTT.

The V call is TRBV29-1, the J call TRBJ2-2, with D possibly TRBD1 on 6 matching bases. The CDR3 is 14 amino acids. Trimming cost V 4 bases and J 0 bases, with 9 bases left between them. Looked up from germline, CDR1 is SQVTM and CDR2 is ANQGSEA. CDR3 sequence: CSVVGTPNTGELFF. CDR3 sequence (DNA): TGCAGCGTTGTAGGGACACCGAACACCGGGGAGCTGTTTTTT.

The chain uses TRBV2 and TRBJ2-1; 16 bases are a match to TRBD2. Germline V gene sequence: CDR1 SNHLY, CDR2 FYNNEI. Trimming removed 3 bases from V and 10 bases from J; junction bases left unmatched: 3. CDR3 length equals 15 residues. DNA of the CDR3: TGTGCCAGCAGTGAGGGACTAGCGGGAGGGCAGGAGCAGTTCTTC. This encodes CASSEGLAGGQEQFF.